This TCR beta chain is drawn from a study of PD-1 blockade in classical Hodgkin lymphoma (dated by TCRdb to about 2020). Looking at the study overall: The study used CyTOF and TCR beta sequencing to define a peripheral blood immune signature of response to PD-1 blockade in classical Hodgkin lymphoma.

Overall study outcomes, separate from this receptor: Baseline TCR diversity was reported to be lower in newly diagnosed patients than in healthy donors, and even lower in relapsed/refractory patients. Only a single clinical trial cohort was studied, and what caused the repertoire differences, possibly disease activity or prior therapy, remained undefined.

Of note for this clone: It has no known antigen specificity. Within one base of it there is no much larger clone, and no base qualities were kept.

The time point label, read with the paper, signifies: newly diagnosed, previously untreated cHL patient sample. A Miltenyi CD4+ T cell isolation kit was used for magnetic negative selection to purify CD4+ T cells from thawed PBMCs. PBMCs from patients with newly diagnosed, previously untreated classical Hodgkin lymphoma were sequenced as a comparison group for the relapsed/refractory trial patients. Peripheral blood was collected in 8 mL Vacutainer Cell Preparation Tubes, from which PBMCs were isolated by centrifugation and then cryopreserved. Purified CD4+ and CD8+ fractions were prepared only for cases in which an additional PBMC sample was available. On LS columns in a quadroMACS separator, the magnetically labelled cells were depleted, and the flow-through was collected as the purified fraction. The Qiagen DNeasy kit was used to extract genomic DNA both from unsorted PBMCs and from the negatively selected CD4+ and CD8+ fractions. TCR beta CDR3 regions were amplified by immunoSEQ multiplex PCR using primers annealing to V and J segments. A synthetic immune receptor repertoire was used to minimize amplification bias, and remaining bias was computationally removed after sequencing. The original methods were these. Custom Python scripts were used to quantify repertoire diversity as the Shannon entropy index. The unsorted, CD4+ and CD8+ repertoires were each analyzed separately, with the exception of combined analyses, where CD4+ and CD8+ sequences were merged in silico. TCRdb mirrors the immuneACCESS table, restricted to in-frame sequences. Some clones are absent from its copies; in checked studies, under half trace to an unresolved V gene, and the reason for the others is unknown. V and J calls and clone size are copied from that table; D and trimming were computed from the DNA. The sample has about 35,000 clones on record, about 89% of them singletons. Approximately 0.22% of the sample belongs to the ten largest clones.

This receptor was taken from a human donor with classical Hodgkin lymphoma. Sequenced sample: CD4+ T cells from blood.

The CDR3 corresponds to CAWTGTSYNEQFF. The sequenced DNA is TGTGCCTGGACAGGCACCTCCTACAATGAGCAGTTCTTC. The chain is made from TRBV30 and TRBJ2-1, with the D segment identity uncertain. V lost 4 bases and J lost 0 bases; the stretch between them is 7 bases long. Counted from cysteine to phenylalanine, this CDR3 has 13 amino acids. Only CDR3 DNA remains: 39 bases, in frame from the first base. CDR1 and CDR2 are read off the germline V gene (reference sequence) as GTSNPN and SVGIG. Full variable domain (CDR3 extended with the reference TRBV30 and TRBJ2-1 proteins): SQTIHQWPATLVQPVGSPLSLECTVEGTSNPNLYWYRQAAGRGLQLLFYSVGIGQISSEVPQNLSASRPQDRQFILSSKKLLLSDSGFYLCAWTGTSYNEQFFGPGTRLTVL.